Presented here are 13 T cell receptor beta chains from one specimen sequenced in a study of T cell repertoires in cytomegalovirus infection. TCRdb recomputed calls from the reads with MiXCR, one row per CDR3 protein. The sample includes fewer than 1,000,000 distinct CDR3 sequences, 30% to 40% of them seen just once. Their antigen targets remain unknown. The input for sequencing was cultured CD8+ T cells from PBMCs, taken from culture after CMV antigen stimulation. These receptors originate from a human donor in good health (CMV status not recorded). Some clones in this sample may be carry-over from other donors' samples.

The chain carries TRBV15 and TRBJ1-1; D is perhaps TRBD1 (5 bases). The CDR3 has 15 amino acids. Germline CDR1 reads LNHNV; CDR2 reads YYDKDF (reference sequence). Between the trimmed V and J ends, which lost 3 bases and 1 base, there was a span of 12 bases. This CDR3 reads CATSREGPENTEAFF. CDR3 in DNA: TGTGCCACCAGCAGGGAGGGACCGGAGAACACTGAAGCTTTCTTT.

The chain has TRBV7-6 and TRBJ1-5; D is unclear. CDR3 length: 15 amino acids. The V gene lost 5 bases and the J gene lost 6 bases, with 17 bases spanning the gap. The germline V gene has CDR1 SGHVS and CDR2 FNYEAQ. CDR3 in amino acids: CASSRDPGMSQPQHF. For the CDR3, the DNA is TGTGCCAGCAGCCGTGACCCGGGGATGAGTCAGCCCCAGCATTTT.

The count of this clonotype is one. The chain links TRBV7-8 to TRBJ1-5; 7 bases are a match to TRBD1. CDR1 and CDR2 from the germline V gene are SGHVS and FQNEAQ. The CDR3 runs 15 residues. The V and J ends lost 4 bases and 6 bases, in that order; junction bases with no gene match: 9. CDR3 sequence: CASSSHRTGAQPQHF. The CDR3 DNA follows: TGTGCCAGCAGCTCACACCGCACAGGGGCTCAGCCCCAGCATTTT.

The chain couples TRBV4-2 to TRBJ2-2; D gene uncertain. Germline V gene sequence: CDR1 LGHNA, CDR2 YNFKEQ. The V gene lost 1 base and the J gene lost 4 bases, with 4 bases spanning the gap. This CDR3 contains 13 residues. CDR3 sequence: CASSQGSTGELFF. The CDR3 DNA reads TGTGCCAGCAGCCAAGGGAGCACCGGGGAGCTGTTTTTT.

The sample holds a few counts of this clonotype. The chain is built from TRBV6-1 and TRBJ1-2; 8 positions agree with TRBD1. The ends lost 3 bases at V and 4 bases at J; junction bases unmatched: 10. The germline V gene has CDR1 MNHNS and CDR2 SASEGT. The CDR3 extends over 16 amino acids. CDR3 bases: TGTGCCAGCAGTGACCTGGACAGGGCACACTTCTATGGCTACACCTTC. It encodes CASSDLDRAHFYGYTF.

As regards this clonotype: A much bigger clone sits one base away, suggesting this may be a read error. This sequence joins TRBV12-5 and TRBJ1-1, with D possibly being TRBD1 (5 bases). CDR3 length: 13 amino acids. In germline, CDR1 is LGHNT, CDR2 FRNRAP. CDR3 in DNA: TGTGTTAGTGGTTTGACCGGGGGGTTTGAAGCTTTCTTT. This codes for CVSGLTGGFEAFF.

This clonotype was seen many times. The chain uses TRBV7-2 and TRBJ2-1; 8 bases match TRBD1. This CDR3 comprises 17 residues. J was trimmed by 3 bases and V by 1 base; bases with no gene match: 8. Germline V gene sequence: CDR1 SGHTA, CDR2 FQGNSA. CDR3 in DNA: TGTGCCAGCAGCTTAGAATTCCGGGACAGGCTCTACAATGAGCAGTTCTTC. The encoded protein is CASSLEFRDRLYNEQFF.

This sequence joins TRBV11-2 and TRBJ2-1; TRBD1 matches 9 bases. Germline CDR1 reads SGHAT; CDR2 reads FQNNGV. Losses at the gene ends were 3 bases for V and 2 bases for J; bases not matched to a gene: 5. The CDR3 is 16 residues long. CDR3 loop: CASSLGQGGTYNEQFF. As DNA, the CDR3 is TGTGCCAGCAGCTTGGGACAGGGTGGCACCTACAATGAGCAGTTCTTC.

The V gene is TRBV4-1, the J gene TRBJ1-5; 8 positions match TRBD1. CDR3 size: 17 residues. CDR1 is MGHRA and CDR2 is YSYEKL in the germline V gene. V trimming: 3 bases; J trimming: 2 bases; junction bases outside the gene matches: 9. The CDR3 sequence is CASSHIQGASGNQPQHF. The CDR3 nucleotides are TGCGCCAGCAGCCACATTCAGGGGGCATCAGGCAATCAGCCCCAGCATTTT.

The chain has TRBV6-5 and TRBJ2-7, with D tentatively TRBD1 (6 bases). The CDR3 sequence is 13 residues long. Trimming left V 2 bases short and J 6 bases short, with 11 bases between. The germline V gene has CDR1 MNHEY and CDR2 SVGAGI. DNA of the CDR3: TGTGCCAGCAGTTACCTTGGGGGCAGCGAGCAGTACTTC. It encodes CASSYLGGSEQYF.

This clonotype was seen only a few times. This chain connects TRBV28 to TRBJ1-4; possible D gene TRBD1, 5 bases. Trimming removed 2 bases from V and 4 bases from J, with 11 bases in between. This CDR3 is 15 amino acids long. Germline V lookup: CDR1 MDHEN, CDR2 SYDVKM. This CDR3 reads CASSLLYRLNEKLFF. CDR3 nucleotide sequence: TGTGCCAGCAGTTTACTGTACAGGCTTAATGAAAAACTGTTTTTT.

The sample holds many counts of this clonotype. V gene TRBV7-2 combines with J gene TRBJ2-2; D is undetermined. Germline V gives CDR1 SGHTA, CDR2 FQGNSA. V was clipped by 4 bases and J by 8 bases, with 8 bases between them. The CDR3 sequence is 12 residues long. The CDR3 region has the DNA TGTGCCAGCAGCTCTCCCCCGGGGGAGCTGTTTTTT. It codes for CASSSPPGELFF. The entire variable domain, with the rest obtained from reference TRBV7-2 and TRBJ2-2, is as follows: GAGVSQSPSNKVTEKGKDVELRCDPISGHTALYWYRQSLGQGLEFLIYFQGNSAPDKSGLPSDRFSAERTGGSVSTLTIQRTQQEDSAVYLCASSSPPGELFFGEGSRLTVL.

CDR3 DNA sequence: TGTGCCAGCAGTTTATCCGGGACAGGGGTTCAGCCCCAGCATTTT. This sequence encodes CASSLSGTGVQPQHF. The chain links TRBV27 to TRBJ1-5; TRBD1 matches 10 bases. V was clipped by 0 bases and J by 6 bases; unmatched bases: 2. Per the germline V gene, CDR1 is MNHEY and CDR2 is SMNVEV (reference sequence). CDR3 size: 15 residues.